This passage covers 5 T cell receptor beta chains from one sample sequenced in a study of T-cell memory formation after mild COVID-19. TCRdb fed the 5' RACE reads into MiXCR, producing one record per CDR3 protein. This sample has 250,000 to 350,000 distinct CDR3 sequences, with 13% to 15% found just once. Sequenced sample: PBMCs or a T cell subset sorted from them (not recorded which). The receptor set was obtained from a man aged 18 to 29 who had mild COVID-19 (a few samples of this study predate the infection). Cell type and time point are not known.

A few counts support this clonotype. This chain uses TRBV5-1 with TRBJ2-7; TRBD1 is a possible D gene (6 bases). The CDR3 spans 15 residues. Trimming stripped 1 base from V and 5 bases from J, with 16 bases between. Germline CDR1 SGHRS, CDR2 YFSETQ. In DNA, the CDR3 is TGCGCCAGCAGCTTGCAGCCACAGGGTAGCGACGAGCAGTACTTC. Translation gives CASSLQPQGSDEQYF.

This clonotype was seen a few times. The rearrangement joins TRBV6-5 to TRBJ2-1, with D tentatively TRBD1 or TRBD2 (6 bases each). The CDR3 totals 15 residues. The germline V gene encodes CDR1 MNHEY and CDR2 SVGAGI. The V end lost 7 bases, the J end lost 3 bases, and 16 bases lay between the germline ends. Here the CDR3 DNA reads TGTGCCAGCACCAAGGGGGGAGTAGGCTACAATGAGCAGTTCTTC. It specifies CASTKGGVGYNEQFF.

This clonotype was counted a few times. The chain joins TRBV19 to TRBJ1-5; 9 bases line up with TRBD1. Germline V gene lookup returns CDR1 LNHDA and CDR2 SQIVND (reference sequence). This CDR3 contains 17 residues. After removal of 7 bases from V and 6 bases from J, the junction contained 16 bases not matched to a gene. The DNA of the CDR3 is TGTGCCAGTAAATCTGCGGGGGGACAGGGAGTTTCTCAGCCCCAGCATTTT. This gives the protein CASKSAGGQGVSQPQHF. The variable domain in full, with the rest retrieved from reference TRBV19 and TRBJ1-5, is DGGITQSPKYLFRKEGQNVTLSCEQNLNHDAMYWYRQDPGQGLRLIYYSQIVNDFQKGDIAEGYSVSREKKESFPLTVTSAQKNPTAFYLCASKSAGGQGVSQPQHFGDGTRLSIL.

The chain has TRBV12-3 or TRBV12-4 and TRBJ2-2; D is possibly TRBD2 (6 bases). This CDR3 spans 15 amino acids. Trimming pared 4 bases from V and 3 bases from J, leaving 12 bases between. For the CDR3, the DNA is TGTGCCAGCAGTTCGTCCGGGACTCACACCGGGGAGCTGTTTTTT. Translating it yields CASSSSGTHTGELFF.

Written as DNA, the CDR3 is TGTGCCATCAGTACTAGCGGATACTCCTACGAGCAGTACTTC. Amino acid sequence: CAISTSGYSYEQYF. The J gene is TRBJ2-7, the V gene TRBV10-3; 8 bases agree with TRBD2. CDR3 length: 14 residues. Losses at the gene ends were 5 bases for V and 0 bases for J; bases not matched to a gene: 3. Germline V CDR1 and CDR2: ENHRY, SYGVKD.